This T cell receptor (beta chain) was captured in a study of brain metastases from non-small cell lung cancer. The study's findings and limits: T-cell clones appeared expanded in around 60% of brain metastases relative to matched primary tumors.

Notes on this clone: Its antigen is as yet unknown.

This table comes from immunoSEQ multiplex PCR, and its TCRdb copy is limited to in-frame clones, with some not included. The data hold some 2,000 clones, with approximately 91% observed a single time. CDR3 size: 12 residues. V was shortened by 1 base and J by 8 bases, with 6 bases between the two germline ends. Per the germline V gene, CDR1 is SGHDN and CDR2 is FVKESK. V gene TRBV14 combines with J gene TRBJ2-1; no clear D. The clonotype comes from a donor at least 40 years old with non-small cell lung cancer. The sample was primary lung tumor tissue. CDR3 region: CASSQVRHEQFF. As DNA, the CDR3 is TGTGCCAGCAGCCAAGTTCGTCATGAGCAGTTCTTC.